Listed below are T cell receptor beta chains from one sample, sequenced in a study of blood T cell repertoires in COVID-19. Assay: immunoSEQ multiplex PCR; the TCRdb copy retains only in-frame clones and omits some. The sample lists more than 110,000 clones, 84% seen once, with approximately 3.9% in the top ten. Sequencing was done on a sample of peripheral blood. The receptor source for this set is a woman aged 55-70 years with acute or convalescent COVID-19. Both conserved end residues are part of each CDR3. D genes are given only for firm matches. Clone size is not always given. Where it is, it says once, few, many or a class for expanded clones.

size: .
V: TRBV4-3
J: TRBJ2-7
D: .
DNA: TGCGCCAGCAGCCAAGCCACGGCGATGGGCCCAGCGGAGGTGGTCGAGCAGTACTTC
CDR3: CASSQATAMGPAEVVEQYF

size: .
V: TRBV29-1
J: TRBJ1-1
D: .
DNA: TGCAGCGTGACGAGCGGGGCTGAAGCTTTCTTT
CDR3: CSVTSGAEAFF

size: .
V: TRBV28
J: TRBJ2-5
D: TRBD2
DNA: TGTGCCAGCAGTTTGGCGCGAGCAGGGAGGGGAGAGACCCAGTACTTC
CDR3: CASSLARAGRGETQYF

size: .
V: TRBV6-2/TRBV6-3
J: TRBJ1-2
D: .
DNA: TGTGCCAGCAGCAGGGGAAGAGGTTATGGCTACACCTTC
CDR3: CASSRGRGYGYTF

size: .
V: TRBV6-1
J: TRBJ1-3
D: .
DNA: TGTGCCAGCAGTGACAGGTACTCTGGAAACACCATATATTTT
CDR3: CASSDRYSGNTIYF

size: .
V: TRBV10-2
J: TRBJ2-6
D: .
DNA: TGCGCCAGCAGTGACCATCTGAGCGCTGGGGCCAACGTCCTGACTTTC
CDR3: CASSDHLSAGANVLTF

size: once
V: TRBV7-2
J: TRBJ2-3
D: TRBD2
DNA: TGTGCCAGCAGCGTGGAAGTTAGCGGGAGTGGAGGAGATACGCAGTATTTT
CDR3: CASSVEVSGSGGDTQYF

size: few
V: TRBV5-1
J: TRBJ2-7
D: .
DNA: TGCGCCAGCAGCTTTGAGGGGGCCTACGAGCAGTACTTC
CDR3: CASSFEGAYEQYF

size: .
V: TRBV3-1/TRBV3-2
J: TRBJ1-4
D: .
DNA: TGTGCCAGCAGCCCTCGTGGGGGGGGTCGGGAAAAACTGTTTTTT
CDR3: CASSPRGGGREKLFF

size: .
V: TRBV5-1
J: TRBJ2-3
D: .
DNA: TGCGCCAGCAGCTTGGTTGCTACTAGCACAGATACGCAGTATTTT
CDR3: CASSLVATSTDTQYF

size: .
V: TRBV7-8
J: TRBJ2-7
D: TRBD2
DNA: TGTGCCAGCAGCCCAGGGACTAGCGTTGGGGAGCAGTACTTC
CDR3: CASSPGTSVGEQYF

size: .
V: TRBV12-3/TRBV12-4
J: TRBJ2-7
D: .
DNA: TGTGCCAGCAGCTCCGTGGGCCGGGAGCAGTACTTC
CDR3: CASSSVGREQYF

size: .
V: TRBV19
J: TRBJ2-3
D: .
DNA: TGTGCCAGTAGGGTAGCGGCCACAGATACGCAGTATTTT
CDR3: CASRVAATDTQYF

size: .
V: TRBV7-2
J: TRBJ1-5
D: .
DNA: TGTGCCAGCAGCTTAGATGCAGGGGTAAGCAATCAGCCCCAGCATTTT
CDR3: CASSLDAGVSNQPQHF

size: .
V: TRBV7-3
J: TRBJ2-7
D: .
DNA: TGTGCCAGCAGCTTATTGGGGCACGGGAGCGAGCAGTACTTC
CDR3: CASSLLGHGSEQYF

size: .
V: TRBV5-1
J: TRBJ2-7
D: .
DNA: TGCGCCAGCAGCTTGATCTTCCAGGGTAGCGGAAGCTCGGGGAACGAGCAGTACTTC
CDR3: CASSLIFQGSGSSGNEQYF

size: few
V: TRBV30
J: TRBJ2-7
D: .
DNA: TGTGCCTGGGGGAGCGGCCAGGGAGGTGAGGACGAGCAGTACTTC
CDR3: CAWGSGQGGEDEQYF

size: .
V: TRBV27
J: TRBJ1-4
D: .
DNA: TGTGCCAGCAGCCTAGAACCCCCGGCCCCTCGGCATGAAAAACTGTTTTTT
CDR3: CASSLEPPAPRHEKLFF

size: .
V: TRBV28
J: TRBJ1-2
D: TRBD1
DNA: TGTGCCAGCAGTTCCCTGGGACAGAGCTATGGCTACACCTTC
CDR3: CASSSLGQSYGYTF

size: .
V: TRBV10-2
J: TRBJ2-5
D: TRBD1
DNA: TGCGCCAGCGGACAGGGGGTTTGGGAGACCCAGTACTTC
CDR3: CASGQGVWETQYF

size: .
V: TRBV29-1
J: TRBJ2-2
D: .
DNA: TGCAGCGTTGTAGCCGACGCCGGGGAGCTGTTTTTT
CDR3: CSVVADAGELFF

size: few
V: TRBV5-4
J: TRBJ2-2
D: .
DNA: TGTGCCAGCAGTCACTCGCTCGGGGAGCTGTTTTTT
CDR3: CASSHSLGELFF

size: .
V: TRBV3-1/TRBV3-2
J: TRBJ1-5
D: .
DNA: TGTGCCAGCAGCCAAGGCCGTAGCCCCAATCAGCCCCAGCATTTT
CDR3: CASSQGRSPNQPQHF

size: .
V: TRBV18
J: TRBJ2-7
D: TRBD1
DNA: TGTGCCAGCTGTGACAGGGTGGGGTACGAGCAGTACTTC
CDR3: CASCDRVGYEQYF

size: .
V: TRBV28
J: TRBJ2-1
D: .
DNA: TGTGCCAGCAGGGACTCGAGCTCCTACAATGAGCAGTTCTTC
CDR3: CASRDSSSYNEQFF

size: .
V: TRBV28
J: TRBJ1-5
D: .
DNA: TGTGCCAGCAGCCTCCCGGCCAGGGGAAGCAATCAGCCCCAGCATTTT
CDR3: CASSLPARGSNQPQHF

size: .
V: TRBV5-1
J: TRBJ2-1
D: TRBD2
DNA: TGCGCCAGCAGCCCGACCGAGGGACTAGCGGGAGGTTGGTTCTTC
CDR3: CASSPTEGLAGGWFF

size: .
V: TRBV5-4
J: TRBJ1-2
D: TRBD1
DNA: TGTGCCAGCAGCTTAATTGGACAGGTTGGCCTTAACTATGGCTACACCTTC
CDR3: CASSLIGQVGLNYGYTF

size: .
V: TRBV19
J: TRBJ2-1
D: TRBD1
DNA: TGTGCCAGTAGTATAGTCCTGCTGGGGACAGGGGTAAATGAGCAGTTCTTC
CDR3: CASSIVLLGTGVNEQFF

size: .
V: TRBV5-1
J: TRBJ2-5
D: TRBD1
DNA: TGCGCCAGCAGCTTGGGGACAGGGTTTATAAAAGAGACCCAGTACTTC
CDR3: CASSLGTGFIKETQYF

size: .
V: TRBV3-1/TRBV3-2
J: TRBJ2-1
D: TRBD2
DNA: TGTGCCAGCAGCCTGACTAGCGGTATGAAAAGCTCCTACAATGAGCAGTTCTTC
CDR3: CASSLTSGMKSSYNEQFF

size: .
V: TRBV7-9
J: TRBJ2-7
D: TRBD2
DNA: TGTGCCAGCAGCACAAACCGCGGGAGGCATTACGAGCAGTACTTC
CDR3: CASSTNRGRHYEQYF

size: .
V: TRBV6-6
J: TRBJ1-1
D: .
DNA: TGTGCCAGCACCCTGTGGACAGCGAACACTGAAGCTTTCTTT
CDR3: CASTLWTANTEAFF

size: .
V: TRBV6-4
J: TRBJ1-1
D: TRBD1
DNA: TGTGCCAGCAGCCTCGGGACAGCCAGTGAAGCTTTCTTT
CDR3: CASSLGTASEAFF

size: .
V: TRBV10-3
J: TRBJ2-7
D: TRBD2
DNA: TGTGCCACTCGGGGGAGCGGGAGCTCCTACGAGCAGTACTTC
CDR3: CATRGSGSSYEQYF

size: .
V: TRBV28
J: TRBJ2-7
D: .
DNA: TGTGCCAGCAGTACCACAGGATTTCAACCGTACGAGCAGTACTTC
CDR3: CASSTTGFQPYEQYF

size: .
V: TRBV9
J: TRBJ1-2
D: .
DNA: TGTGCCAGCAGCGAGGGGGTGTACTATGGCTACACCTTC
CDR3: CASSEGVYYGYTF

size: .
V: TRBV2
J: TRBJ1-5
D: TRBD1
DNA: TGTGCCAGCAATCGGGACAGGGGAAGCAATCAGCCCCAGCATTTT
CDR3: CASNRDRGSNQPQHF

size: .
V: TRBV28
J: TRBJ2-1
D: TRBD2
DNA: TGTGCCAGCAGTCAACTAGCGGGGCTGGGGGGTGAGCAGTTCTTC
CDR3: CASSQLAGLGGEQFF

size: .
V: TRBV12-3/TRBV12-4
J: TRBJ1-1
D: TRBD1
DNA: TGTGCCAGCAGCCTCACAGGGGGAGGAGCTTTCTTT
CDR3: CASSLTGGGAFF

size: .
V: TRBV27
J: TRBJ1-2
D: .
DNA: TGTGCCAGCAGTTCCCTAAACAGAAACTATGGCTACACCTTC
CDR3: CASSSLNRNYGYTF

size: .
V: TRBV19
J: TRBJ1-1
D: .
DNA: TGTGCCAGTAGTATAGGGGTTTTTGGGAGACGGTCTAGCACTGAAGCTTTCTTT
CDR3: CASSIGVFGRRSSTEAFF

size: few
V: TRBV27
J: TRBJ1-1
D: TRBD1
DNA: TGTGCCAGCAGTTTAGGGTTCGACAGGGTGAACACTGAAGCTTTCTTT
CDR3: CASSLGFDRVNTEAFF

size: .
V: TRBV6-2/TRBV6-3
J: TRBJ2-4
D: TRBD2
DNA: TGTGCCAGCAGTCAACAGACTAGCGGAACTAGGGGCAAAAACATTCAGTACTTC
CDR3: CASSQQTSGTRGKNIQYF

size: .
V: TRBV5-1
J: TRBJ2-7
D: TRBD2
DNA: TGCGCCAGCAGCTTTTTGATTCGGGAGGCGGCCTCCTACGAGCAGTACTTC
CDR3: CASSFLIREAASYEQYF

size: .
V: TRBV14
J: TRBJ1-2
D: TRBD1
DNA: TGTGCCAGCAGCCAGGACAGGAACTATGGCTACACCTTC
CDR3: CASSQDRNYGYTF

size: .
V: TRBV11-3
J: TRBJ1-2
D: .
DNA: TGTGCCAGCAGCCCAAGGGGTAGAGGAGACTATGGCTACACCTTC
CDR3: CASSPRGRGDYGYTF

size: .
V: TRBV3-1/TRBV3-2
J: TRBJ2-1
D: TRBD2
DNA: TGTGCCAGCAGCCAAGATCTCCGGACTAGCGGGAACAATGAGCAGTTCTTC
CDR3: CASSQDLRTSGNNEQFF

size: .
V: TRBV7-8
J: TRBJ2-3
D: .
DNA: TGTGCCAGCAGCTTAGAGCGGCCCACAGATACGCAGTATTTT
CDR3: CASSLERPTDTQYF